Detailed here is one T cell receptor beta chain. What it recognizes is unknown. TCRdb's copy holds only in-frame clones and misses some; the assay was immunoSEQ multiplex PCR. The top ten hold 1.5% to 2% of the sample, which has approximately 70,000 clones, around 94% seen once. V lost 7 bases to trimming and J lost 2 bases; unmatched junction nucleotides: 3. The CDR3 extends over 12 amino acids. CDR1 is SQVTM, CDR2 ANQGSEA, per germline. This record belongs to a study of T cell clonotyping in hematopoietic cell transplantation. Study conclusions and caveats: Pathologically expanded recipient clonotypes increased progressively from day 30 to day 180 as diversity fell.

Sequencing used peripheral blood mononuclear cells. The V and J genes are TRBV29-1 and TRBJ2-3, with 7 bases fitting TRBD1. This receptor was taken from a middle-aged man in good health. Some clones in this sample may be carry-over from other donors' samples. CDR3 sequence reads: CSAGTATDTQYF. For the CDR3, the DNA is TGCAGCGCTGGGACAGCCACAGATACGCAGTATTTT.